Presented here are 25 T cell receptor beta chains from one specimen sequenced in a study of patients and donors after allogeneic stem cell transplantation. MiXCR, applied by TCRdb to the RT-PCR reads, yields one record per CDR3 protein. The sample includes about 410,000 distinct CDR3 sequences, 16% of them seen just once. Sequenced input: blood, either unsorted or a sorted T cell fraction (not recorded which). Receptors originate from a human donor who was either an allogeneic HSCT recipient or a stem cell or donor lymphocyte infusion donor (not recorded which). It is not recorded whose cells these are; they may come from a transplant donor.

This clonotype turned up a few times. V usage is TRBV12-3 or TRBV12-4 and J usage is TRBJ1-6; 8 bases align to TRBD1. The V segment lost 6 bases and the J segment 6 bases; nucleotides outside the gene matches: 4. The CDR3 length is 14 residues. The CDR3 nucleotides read TGTGCCAGCAGCCAGGGGGCAGGTAATTCACCCCTCCACTTT. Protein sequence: CASSQGAGNSPLHF.

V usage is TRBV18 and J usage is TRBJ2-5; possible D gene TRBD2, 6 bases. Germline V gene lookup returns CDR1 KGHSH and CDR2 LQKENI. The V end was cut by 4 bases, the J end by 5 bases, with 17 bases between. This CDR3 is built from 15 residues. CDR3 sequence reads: CASSRVPGRMETQYF. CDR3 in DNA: TGTGCCAGCTCACGGGTTCCCGGGAGAATGGAGACCCAGTACTTC.

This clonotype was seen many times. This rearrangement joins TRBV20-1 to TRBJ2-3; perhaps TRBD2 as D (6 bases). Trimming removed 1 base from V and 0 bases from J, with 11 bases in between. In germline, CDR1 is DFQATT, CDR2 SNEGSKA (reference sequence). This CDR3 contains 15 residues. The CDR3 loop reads CSARVWRVSTDTQYF. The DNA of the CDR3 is TGCAGTGCTAGAGTGTGGAGGGTGAGCACAGATACGCAGTATTTT.

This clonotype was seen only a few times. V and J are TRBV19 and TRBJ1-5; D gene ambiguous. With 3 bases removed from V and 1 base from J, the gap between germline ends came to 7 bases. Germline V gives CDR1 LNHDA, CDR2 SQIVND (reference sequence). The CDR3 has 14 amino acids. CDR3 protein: CASSIASSNQPQHF. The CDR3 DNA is TGTGCCAGTAGTATTGCCAGCAGCAATCAGCCCCAGCATTTT.

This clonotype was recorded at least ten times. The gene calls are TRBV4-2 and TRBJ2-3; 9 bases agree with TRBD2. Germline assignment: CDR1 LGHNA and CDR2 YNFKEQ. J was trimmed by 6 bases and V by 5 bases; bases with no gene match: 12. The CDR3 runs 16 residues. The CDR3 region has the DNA TGTGCCAGCAGCGACAACTTAGCGGGGGAGTCGGATACGCAGTATTTT. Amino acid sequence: CASSDNLAGESDTQYF.

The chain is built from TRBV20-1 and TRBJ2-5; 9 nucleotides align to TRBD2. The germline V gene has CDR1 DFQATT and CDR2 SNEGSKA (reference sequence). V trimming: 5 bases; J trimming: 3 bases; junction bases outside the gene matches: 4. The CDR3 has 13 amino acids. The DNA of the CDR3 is TGCAGTGCTCCGCGACTAGCGGAAGAGACCCAGTACTTC. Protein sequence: CSAPRLAEETQYF.

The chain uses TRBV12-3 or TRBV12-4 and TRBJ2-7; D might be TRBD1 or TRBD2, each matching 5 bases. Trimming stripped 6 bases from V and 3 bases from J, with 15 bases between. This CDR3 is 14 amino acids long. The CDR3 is CASRPLGGGYEQYF. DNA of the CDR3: TGTGCCAGCAGGCCGTTGGGTGGGGGCTACGAGCAGTACTTC.

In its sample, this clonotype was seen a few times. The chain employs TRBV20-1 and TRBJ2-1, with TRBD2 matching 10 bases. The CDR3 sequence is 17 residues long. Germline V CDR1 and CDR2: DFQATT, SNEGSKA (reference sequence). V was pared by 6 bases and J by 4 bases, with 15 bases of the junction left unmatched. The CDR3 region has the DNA TGCAGTGCCTATTCGGGGCGGCTAGCGGGAGAGTACAATGAGCAGTTCTTC. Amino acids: CSAYSGRLAGEYNEQFF.

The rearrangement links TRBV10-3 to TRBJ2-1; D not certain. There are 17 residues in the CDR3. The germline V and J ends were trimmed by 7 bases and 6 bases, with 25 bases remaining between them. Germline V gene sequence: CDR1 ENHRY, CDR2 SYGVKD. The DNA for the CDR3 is TGTGCCATCAACCCAGGTATATGGCCTCTTATCCCCAATGAGCAGTTCTTC. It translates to CAINPGIWPLIPNEQFF.

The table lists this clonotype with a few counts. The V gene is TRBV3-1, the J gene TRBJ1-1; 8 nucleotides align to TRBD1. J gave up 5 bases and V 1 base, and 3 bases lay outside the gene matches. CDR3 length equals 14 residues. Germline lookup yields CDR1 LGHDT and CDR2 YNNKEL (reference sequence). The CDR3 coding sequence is TGTGCCAGCAGCCAAGTCAGGGGGCATACTGAAGCTTTCTTT. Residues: CASSQVRGHTEAFF.

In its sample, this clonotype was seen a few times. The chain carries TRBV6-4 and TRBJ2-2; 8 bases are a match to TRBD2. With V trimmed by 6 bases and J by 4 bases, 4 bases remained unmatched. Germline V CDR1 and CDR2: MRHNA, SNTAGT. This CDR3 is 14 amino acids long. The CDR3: CASSSGGSTGELFF. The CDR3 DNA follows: TGTGCCAGCAGCTCGGGGGGGAGCACCGGGGAGCTGTTTTTT.

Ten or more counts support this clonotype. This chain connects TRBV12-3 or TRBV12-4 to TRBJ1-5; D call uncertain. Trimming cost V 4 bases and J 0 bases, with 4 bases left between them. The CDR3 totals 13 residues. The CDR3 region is CASSSHSNQPQHF. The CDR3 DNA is TGTGCCAGCAGTTCACATAGCAATCAGCCCCAGCATTTT.

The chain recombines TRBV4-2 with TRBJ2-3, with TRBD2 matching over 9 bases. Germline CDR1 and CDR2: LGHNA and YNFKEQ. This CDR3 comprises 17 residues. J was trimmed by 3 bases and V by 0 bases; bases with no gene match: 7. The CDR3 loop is CASSQDPAGGLTDTQYF. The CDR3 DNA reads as TGTGCCAGCAGCCAAGACCCAGCGGGGGGATTGACAGATACGCAGTATTTT.

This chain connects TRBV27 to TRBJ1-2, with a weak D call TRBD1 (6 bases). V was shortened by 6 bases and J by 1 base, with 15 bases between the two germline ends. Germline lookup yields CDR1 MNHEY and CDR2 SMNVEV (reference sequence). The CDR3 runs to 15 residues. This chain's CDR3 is CASSPGARSNYGYTF. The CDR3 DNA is TGTGCCAGCAGCCCAGGGGCGCGAAGTAACTATGGCTACACCTTC.

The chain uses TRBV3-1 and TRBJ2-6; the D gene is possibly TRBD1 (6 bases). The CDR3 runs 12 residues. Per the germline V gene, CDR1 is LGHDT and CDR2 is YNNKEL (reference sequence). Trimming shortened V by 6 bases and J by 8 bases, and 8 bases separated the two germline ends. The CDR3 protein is CASRRDTNVLTF. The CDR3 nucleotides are TGTGCCAGCAGGAGGGACACCAACGTCCTGACTTTC.

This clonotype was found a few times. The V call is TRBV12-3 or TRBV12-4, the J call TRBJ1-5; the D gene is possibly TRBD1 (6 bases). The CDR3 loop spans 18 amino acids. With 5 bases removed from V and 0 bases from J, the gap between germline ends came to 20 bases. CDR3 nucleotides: TGTGCCAGCAGTAAGTCCCGACAGGAACCCTATAGCAATCAGCCCCAGCATTTT. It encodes CASSKSRQEPYSNQPQHF.

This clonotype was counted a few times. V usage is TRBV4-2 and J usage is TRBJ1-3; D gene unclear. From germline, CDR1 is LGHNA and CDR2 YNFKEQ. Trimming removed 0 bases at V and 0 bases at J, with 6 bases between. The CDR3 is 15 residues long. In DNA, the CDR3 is TGTGCCAGCAGCCAAGACGAACTCTCTGGAAACACCATATATTTT. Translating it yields CASSQDELSGNTIYF.

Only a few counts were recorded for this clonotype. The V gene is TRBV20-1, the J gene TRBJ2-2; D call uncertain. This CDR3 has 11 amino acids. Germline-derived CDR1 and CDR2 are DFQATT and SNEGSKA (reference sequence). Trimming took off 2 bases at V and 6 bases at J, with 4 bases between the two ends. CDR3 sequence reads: CSARRSGELFF. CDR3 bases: TGCAGTGCTAGACGGTCCGGGGAGCTGTTTTTT.

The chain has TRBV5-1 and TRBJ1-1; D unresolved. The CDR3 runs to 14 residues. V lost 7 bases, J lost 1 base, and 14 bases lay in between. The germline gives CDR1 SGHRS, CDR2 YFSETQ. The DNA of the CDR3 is TGCGCCAGCGCTTGGAACAGCCGGAACACTGAAGCTTTCTTT. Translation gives CASAWNSRNTEAFF.

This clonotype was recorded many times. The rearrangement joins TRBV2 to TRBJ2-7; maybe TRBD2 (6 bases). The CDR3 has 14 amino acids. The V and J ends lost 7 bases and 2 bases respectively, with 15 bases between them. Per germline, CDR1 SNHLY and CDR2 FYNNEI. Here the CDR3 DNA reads TGTGCCAGCACTGCTCGACTAGGGCCCTACGAGCAGTACTTC. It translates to CASTARLGPYEQYF.

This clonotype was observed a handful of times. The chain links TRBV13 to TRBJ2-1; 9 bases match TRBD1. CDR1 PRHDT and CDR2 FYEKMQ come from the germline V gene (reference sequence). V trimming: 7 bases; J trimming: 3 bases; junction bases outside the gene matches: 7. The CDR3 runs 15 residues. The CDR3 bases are TGTGCCAGCAACAAACAGGGGGCGGACTACAATGAGCAGTTCTTC. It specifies CASNKQGADYNEQFF.

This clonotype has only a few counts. The CDR3 spells CASTLGQGFHEQYF. For the CDR3, the DNA is TGTGCCAGCACCTTAGGACAGGGGTTCCACGAGCAGTACTTC. J is TRBJ2-7 and V is TRBV6-1; 9 nucleotides align to TRBD1. The CDR3 has 14 amino acids. The trim removed 7 bases at V and 5 bases at J, leaving 9 bases unmatched. Germline assignment: CDR1 MNHNS and CDR2 SASEGT.

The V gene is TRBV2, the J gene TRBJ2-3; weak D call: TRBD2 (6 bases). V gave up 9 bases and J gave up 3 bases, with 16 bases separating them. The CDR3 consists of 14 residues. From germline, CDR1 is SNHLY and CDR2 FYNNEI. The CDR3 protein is CASQLAPGTDTQYF. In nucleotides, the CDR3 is TGTGCCAGTCAACTAGCTCCGGGGACAGATACGCAGTATTTT.

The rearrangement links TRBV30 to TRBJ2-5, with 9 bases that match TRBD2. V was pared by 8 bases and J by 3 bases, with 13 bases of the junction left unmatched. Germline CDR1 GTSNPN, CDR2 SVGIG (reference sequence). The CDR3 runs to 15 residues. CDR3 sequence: CAQTFAGGPEETQYF. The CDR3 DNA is TGTGCCCAGACGTTCGCGGGAGGGCCAGAAGAGACCCAGTACTTC.

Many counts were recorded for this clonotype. In DNA form, the CDR3 reads TGTGCCATCAGTGAAGGGGGGAATAGCGGCTATGGCTACACCTTC. It translates to CAISEGGNSGYGYTF. The rearrangement links TRBV10-3 to TRBJ1-2; tentative D call: TRBD1 (6 bases). The V end was cut by 3 bases, the J end by 4 bases, with 15 bases between. The CDR3 contains 15 residues. Germline CDR1 reads ENHRY; CDR2 reads SYGVKD.